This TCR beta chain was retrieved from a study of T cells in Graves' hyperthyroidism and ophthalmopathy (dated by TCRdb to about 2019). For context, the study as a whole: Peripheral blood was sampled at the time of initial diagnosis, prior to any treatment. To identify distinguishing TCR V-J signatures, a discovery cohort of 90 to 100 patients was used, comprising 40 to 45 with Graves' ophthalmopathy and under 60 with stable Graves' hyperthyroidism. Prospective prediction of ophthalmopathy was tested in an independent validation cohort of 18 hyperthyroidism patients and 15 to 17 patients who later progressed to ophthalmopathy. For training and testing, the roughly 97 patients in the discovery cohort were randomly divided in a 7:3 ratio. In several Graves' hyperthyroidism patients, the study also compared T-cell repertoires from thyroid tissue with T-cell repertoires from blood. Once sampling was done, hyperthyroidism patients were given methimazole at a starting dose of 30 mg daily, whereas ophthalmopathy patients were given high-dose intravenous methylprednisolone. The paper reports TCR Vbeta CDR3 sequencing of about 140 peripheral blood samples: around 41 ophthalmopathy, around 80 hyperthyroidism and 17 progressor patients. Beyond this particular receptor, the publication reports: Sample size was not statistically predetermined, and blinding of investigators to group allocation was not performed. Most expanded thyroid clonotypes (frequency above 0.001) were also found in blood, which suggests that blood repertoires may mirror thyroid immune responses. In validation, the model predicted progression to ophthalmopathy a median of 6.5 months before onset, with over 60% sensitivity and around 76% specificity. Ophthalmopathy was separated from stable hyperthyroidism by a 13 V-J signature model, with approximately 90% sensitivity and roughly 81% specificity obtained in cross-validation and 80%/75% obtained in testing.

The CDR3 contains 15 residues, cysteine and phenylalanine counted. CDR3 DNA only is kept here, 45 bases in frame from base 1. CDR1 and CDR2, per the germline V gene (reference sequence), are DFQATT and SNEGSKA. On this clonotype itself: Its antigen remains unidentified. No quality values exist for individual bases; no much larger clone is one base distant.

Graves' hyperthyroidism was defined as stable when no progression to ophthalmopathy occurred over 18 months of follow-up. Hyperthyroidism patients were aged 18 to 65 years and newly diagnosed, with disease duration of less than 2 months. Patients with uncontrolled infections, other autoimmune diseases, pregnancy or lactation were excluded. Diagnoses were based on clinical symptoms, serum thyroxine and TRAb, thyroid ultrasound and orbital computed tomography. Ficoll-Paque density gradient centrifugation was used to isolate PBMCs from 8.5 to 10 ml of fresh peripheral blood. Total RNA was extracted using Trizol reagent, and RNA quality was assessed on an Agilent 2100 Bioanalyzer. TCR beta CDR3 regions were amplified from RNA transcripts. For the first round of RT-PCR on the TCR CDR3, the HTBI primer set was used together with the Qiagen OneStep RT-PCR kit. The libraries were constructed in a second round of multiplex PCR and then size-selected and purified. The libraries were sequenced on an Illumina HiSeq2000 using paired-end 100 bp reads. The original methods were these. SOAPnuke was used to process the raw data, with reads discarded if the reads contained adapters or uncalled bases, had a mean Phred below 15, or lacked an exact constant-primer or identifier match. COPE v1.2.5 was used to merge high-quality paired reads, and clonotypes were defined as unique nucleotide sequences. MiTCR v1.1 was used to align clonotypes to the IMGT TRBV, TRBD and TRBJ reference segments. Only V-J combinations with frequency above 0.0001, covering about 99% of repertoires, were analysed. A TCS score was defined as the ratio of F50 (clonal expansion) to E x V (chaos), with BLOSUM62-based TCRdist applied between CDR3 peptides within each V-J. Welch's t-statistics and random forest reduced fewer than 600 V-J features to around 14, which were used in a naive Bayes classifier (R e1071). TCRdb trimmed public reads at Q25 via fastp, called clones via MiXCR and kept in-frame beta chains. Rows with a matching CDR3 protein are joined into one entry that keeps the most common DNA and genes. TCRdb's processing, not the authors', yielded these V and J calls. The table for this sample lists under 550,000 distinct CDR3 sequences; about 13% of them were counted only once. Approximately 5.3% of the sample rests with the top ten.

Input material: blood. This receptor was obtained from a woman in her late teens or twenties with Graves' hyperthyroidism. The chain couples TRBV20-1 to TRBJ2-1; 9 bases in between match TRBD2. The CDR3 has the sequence CSPRLAGSSYNEQFF. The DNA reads TGCAGCCCCCGTCTAGCGGGGTCCTCCTACAATGAGCAGTTCTTC.